These 25 T cell receptor beta chains were sequenced from one sample in a study of CD8 T cells in ankylosing spondylitis (dated by TCRdb to 2017 to 2019). Libraries were constructed by 5' RACE. The sequencer was an Illumina HiSeq 2500. TCRdb applied fastp at Q25 and MiXCR to the public reads, then kept only in-frame beta chains. Each entry merges the rows of one CDR3 protein and shows their most common DNA and genes. This sample is represented by 69,000 or so distinct CDR3 sequences; approximately 5% of them were singletons. The ten largest make up over 2% of the sample. Material for sequencing was blood, either unsorted or a sorted T cell fraction (not recorded which). The source is a male donor with ankylosing spondylitis or in good health (not recorded which).

This clonotype is medium-sized (0.01 to 0.1%) in the sample. The rearrangement uses TRBV9 and TRBJ2-7; 8 nucleotides align to TRBD1. This CDR3 spans 14 amino acids. The ends lost 2 bases at V and 5 bases at J; junction bases unmatched: 6. CDR1 is SGDLS, CDR2 YYNGEE, per germline. CDR3 coding DNA: TGTGCCAGCAGCGTGTACCCACAGGGGGACGAGCAGTACTTC. This translates into CASSVYPQGDEQYF.

This clonotype was counted ten times or more. The genes are TRBV20-1 and TRBJ2-5, with 10 bases identical to TRBD2. Germline trimming cut 7 bases from V and 5 bases from J; bases unmatched to any gene: 4. This CDR3 spans 12 amino acids. Germline V gene data show CDR1 as DFQATT and CDR2 as SNEGSKA (reference sequence). CDR3 nucleotide sequence: TGCAGTGTCTCACTAGCGGGGGAGACCCAGTACTTC. This codes for CSVSLAGETQYF.

Ten or more counts support this clonotype. The rearrangement uses TRBV23-1 and TRBJ2-7; D is unclear. TRBV23-1 is assigned to the ORF class and has an uncertain function. Trimming removed 4 bases at V and 5 bases at J, with 3 bases between. The CDR3 length is 10 residues. This chain's CDR3 is CASSLDEQYF. CDR3 DNA: TGCGCCAGCAGTCTGGACGAGCAGTACTTC.

Judged by abundance, this clonotype is medium-sized. The V gene is TRBV2, the J gene TRBJ1-1, with D unresolved. Germline assignment: CDR1 SNHLY and CDR2 FYNNEI. CDR3 length: 13 residues. V was pared by 1 base and J by 0 bases, with 3 bases between. For the CDR3, the DNA is TGTGCCAGCAGTGAAGTAATGAACACTGAAGCTTTCTTT. Protein sequence: CASSEVMNTEAFF.

The chain combines TRBV20-1 with TRBJ2-6; D gene unclear. V lost 7 bases, J lost 0 bases, and 4 bases lay in between. Per the germline V gene, CDR1 is DFQATT and CDR2 is SNEGSKA (reference sequence). The CDR3 is 12 residues long. This CDR3 is CSVGSGANVLTF. CDR3 DNA: TGCAGTGTGGGCTCTGGGGCCAACGTCCTGACTTTC.

There are many counts of this clonotype. The chain uses TRBV5-1 and TRBJ2-1; no clear D gene. Germline CDR1 is SGHRS and CDR2 is YFSETQ. CDR3 length equals 14 residues. Deletions cut 4 bases from V and 5 bases from J, with 13 bases between. The CDR3 is CASSQDLENNEQFF. The CDR3 coding sequence is TGCGCCAGCAGCCAGGACCTGGAAAACAATGAGCAGTTCTTC.

Points on this clonotype: Being one base from a much bigger clone, this may be a read error. The chain recombines TRBV14 with TRBJ2-3; 9 positions match TRBD2. The CDR3 is 17 amino acids. The germline V gene has CDR1 SGHDN and CDR2 FVKESK. CDR3 sequence (DNA): TGTACCAGCAGCCAAGATAGACTAGCGGAGAGCACAGATACGCAGTATTTT. Its protein is CTSSQDRLAESTDTQYF. The variable domain in full, with the rest retrieved from reference TRBV14 and TRBJ2-3, is EAGVTQFPSHSVIEKGQTVTLRCDPISGHDNLYWYRRVMGKEIKFLLHFVKESKQDESGMPNNRFLAERTGGTYSTLKVQPAELEDSGVYFCTSSQDRLAESTDTQYFGPGTRLTVL.

This clonotype was counted ten times or more. The V call is TRBV20-1, the J call TRBJ2-1; the match to TRBD2 covers 7 bases. V was clipped by 6 bases and J by 2 bases; unmatched bases: 7. The germline gives CDR1 DFQATT, CDR2 SNEGSKA (reference sequence). CDR3 length equals 14 residues. CDR3 coding DNA: TGCAGTGCCCCCCTCGCGGGGGCCTACAATGAGCAGTTCTTC. It encodes CSAPLAGAYNEQFF.

This clonotype was seen repeatedly, ten times or more. The V call is TRBV4-1, the J call TRBJ2-2, with 7 bases matching TRBD1. The CDR3 has 21 amino acids. Germline CDR1 reads MGHRA; CDR2 reads YSYEKL. Unmatched junction bases numbered 23, after V lost 2 bases and J lost 5 bases. The CDR3 coding sequence is TGCGCCAGCAGCCAACCCTCGAGCCCCACAGGGGCAGCCCGAACAACCGGGGAGCTGTTTTTT. Translated: CASSQPSSPTGAARTTGELFF.

There are a few counts of this clonotype. The chain links TRBV11-3 to TRBJ1-5; D remains ambiguous. This CDR3 is 14 amino acids long. Germline assignment: CDR1 SGHNT and CDR2 YENEEA. V was cut by 5 bases and J by 7 bases, with 15 bases left in between. The CDR3 DNA reads as TGTGCCAGCAGCCCCGGGAGGGTGGACCAGCCCCAGCATTTT. This codes for CASSPGRVDQPQHF.

The sample holds many counts of this clonotype. The V gene is TRBV3-1, the J gene TRBJ2-7; D may correspond to TRBD1 or TRBD2 (5 bases each). V dropped 7 bases and J dropped 3 bases, with 13 bases sitting between them. The CDR3 is 13 amino acids. Germline lookup yields CDR1 LGHDT and CDR2 YNNKEL (reference sequence). The CDR3 nucleotides read TGTGCCAGCACGACGGGACGAAACTACGAGCAGTACTTC. The encoded protein is CASTTGRNYEQYF.

This clonotype has ten or more counts. In DNA, the CDR3 is TGTGCCAGCAGTTCTTCAACCGGGGAGCTGTTTTTT. Amino acid sequence: CASSSSTGELFF. V and J are TRBV12-3 or TRBV12-4 and TRBJ2-2; D is uncertain. The CDR3 is 12 residues long. V shed 4 bases and J shed 5 bases, with 5 bases lying between them.

This clonotype was seen repeatedly, ten times or more. The V gene is TRBV19, the J gene TRBJ2-3, with D perhaps TRBD1 (6 bases). The germline CDR1 and CDR2 sequences are LNHDA and SQIVND (reference sequence). The CDR3 spans 13 residues. V was shortened by 0 bases and J by 6 bases, with 7 bases between the two germline ends. This CDR3 reads CASSIDQGDTQYF. The CDR3 coding sequence is TGTGCCAGTAGTATAGATCAGGGGGATACGCAGTATTTT.

This clonotype was found many times. The chain uses TRBV20-1 and TRBJ2-2, with 10 bases identical to TRBD2. Looked up from germline, CDR1 is DFQATT and CDR2 is SNEGSKA (reference sequence). CDR3 size: 14 residues. The J segment lost 6 bases and the V segment lost 0 bases, leaving 1 base of the junction unmatched. The CDR3 here is CSARDGLAAGELFF. In nucleotides, the CDR3 is TGCAGTGCTAGAGACGGACTAGCGGCCGGGGAGCTGTTTTTT.

This clonotype was detected ten times or more. The chain recombines TRBV9 with TRBJ2-5; D could derive from TRBD1 or TRBD2 (6 bases each). Germline CDR1 is SGDLS and CDR2 is YYNGEE. CDR3 length equals 13 residues. Trimming removed 4 bases at V and 5 bases at J, with 12 bases between. The CDR3 reads CASSFRGQETQYF. For the CDR3, the DNA is TGTGCCAGCAGCTTCCGGGGGCAGGAGACCCAGTACTTC.

This clonotype was seen many times. The chain employs TRBV7-2 and TRBJ2-2; no clear D. Germline V gene data show CDR1 as SGHTA and CDR2 as FQGNSA. V was shortened by 4 bases and J by 4 bases, with 13 bases between the two germline ends. The CDR3 contains 15 residues. In DNA, the CDR3 is TGTGCCAGCAGCTCGGAACACAAGATCACCGGGGAGCTGTTTTTT. Protein product: CASSSEHKITGELFF. Full variable domain (rest looked up from reference TRBV7-2 and TRBJ2-2): GAGVSQSPSNKVTEKGKDVELRCDPISGHTALYWYRQSLGQGLEFLIYFQGNSAPDKSGLPSDRFSAERTGGSVSTLTIQRTQQEDSAVYLCASSSEHKITGELFFGEGSRLTVL.

This clonotype was recorded at least ten times. This rearrangement joins TRBV20-1 to TRBJ2-3; no clear D gene. CDR1 is DFQATT, CDR2 SNEGSKA, per germline (reference sequence). This CDR3 is 15 amino acids long. The V end lost 4 bases, the J end lost 0 bases, and 14 bases lay between the germline ends. The CDR3 sequence: CSATFAGPSTDTQYF. CDR3 DNA sequence: TGCAGTGCTACCTTTGCTGGTCCTAGCACAGATACGCAGTATTTT.

This clonotype was counted many times. This chain links TRBV6-5 with TRBJ1-4, with unresolved D. The CDR3 runs to 15 residues. The germline V gene has CDR1 MNHEY and CDR2 SVGAGI. Trimming removed 4 bases at V and 2 bases at J, with 11 bases between. The CDR3, as DNA: TGTGCCAGCAGTTCCCAGAGAGAGACTAATGAAAAACTGTTTTTT. Translation gives CASSSQRETNEKLFF.

On this clonotype: A much larger clone lies a single base off, so this may be a read error. The chain is built from TRBV2 and TRBJ2-1; 10 nucleotides match TRBD2. This CDR3 region has 18 residues. Trimming cost V 8 bases and J 8 bases; bases outside gene matches: 21. The V gene's germline CDR1 is SNHLY and CDR2 FYNNEI. The chain's CDR3 is CASCFKIASGGRGHEQFF. CDR3 nucleotides: TGTGCCAGCTGTTTTAAAATTGCTAGCGGGGGCCGGGGGCATGAGCAGTTCTTC.

This clonotype was counted ten times or more. The rearrangement uses TRBV20-1 and TRBJ2-5, with D uncertain. The germline V gene has CDR1 DFQATT and CDR2 SNEGSKA (reference sequence). The CDR3 covers 11 residues. V gave up 5 bases and J gave up 1 base, with 5 bases separating them. Here the CDR3 reads CSAQFQETQYF. In DNA form, the CDR3 reads TGCAGTGCTCAGTTCCAAGAGACCCAGTACTTC.

Many counts were recorded for this clonotype. This clone may be a read error of a much larger clone one base away. V usage is TRBV5-1 and J usage is TRBJ2-3, with 12 bases fitting TRBD2. The CDR3 runs to 18 residues. Per germline, CDR1 SGHRS and CDR2 YFSETQ. Unmatched junction bases numbered 9, after V lost 3 bases and J lost 1 base. CDR3 loop: CASSSTSGRNSGTDTQYF. The CDR3, as DNA: TGCGCCAGCAGCTCGACTAGCGGGAGAAACTCTGGCACAGATACGCAGTATTTT.

This clonotype was seen at least ten times. One end of the junction is discordant with germline, which a read error may explain. The V gene is TRBV4-3, the J gene TRBJ2-1; D is perhaps TRBD1 or TRBD2 (5 bases each). CDR3 length equals 15 residues. Germline V CDR1 and CDR2: LGHNA, YSLEER. CDR3 DNA: TGCGCCAGCAGCCAACGAGGGACCTCCAACAATGAGCAGTTCTTC. This encodes CASSQRGTSNNEQFF.

This clonotype was picked up many times. This sequence joins TRBV20-1 and TRBJ1-2; 8 bases line up with TRBD1. The germline V gene encodes CDR1 DFQATT and CDR2 SNEGSKA (reference sequence). V was clipped by 3 bases and J by 7 bases; unmatched bases: 7. There are 13 residues in the CDR3. Written as DNA, the CDR3 is TGCAGTGCTAGCCTGACAGGGGAGTCTGGCTACACCTTC. Translated: CSASLTGESGYTF.

This clonotype was recorded many times. The chain combines TRBV29-1 with TRBJ2-3; 10 positions agree with TRBD2. This CDR3 contains 15 residues. V gave up 8 bases and J gave up 2 bases; unmatched junction bases: 10. Germline V gene sequence: CDR1 SQVTM, CDR2 ANQGSEA. In DNA form, the CDR3 reads TGCAGCTCAACCTCAGCGGGGGGGCTCACAGATACGCAGTATTTT. It translates to CSSTSAGGLTDTQYF.

As for this clonotype: The germline gene is not matched at one end of the junction; a read error may be the cause. The chain combines TRBV10-3 with TRBJ1-1; 8 positions agree with TRBD1. The CDR3 extends over 17 amino acids. Germline loops: CDR1 ENHRY, CDR2 SYGVKD. CDR3 protein: CTISEGQGKGERTEAFF. In nucleotides, the CDR3 is TGCACCATCAGTGAAGGACAGGGTAAGGGTGAGAGGACTGAAGCTTTCTTT.